A single T cell receptor beta chain is shown here with its context. The data were taken from a study of blood T cell repertoires in COVID-19. Original processing methods: Amplification of reference gene primers provided the estimated nucleated cell counts. Sequencing used immunoSEQ multiplex PCR; TCRdb keeps in-frame clones, though not all of them. V and J calls and clone size follow that table, whereas D and trimming were derived from the DNA. The sample shows about 180,000 clones, more than 85% of them seen only once. The length of the CDR3 is 15 residues. Germline CDR1 is SEHNR and CDR2 is FQNEAQ (reference sequence). V gave up 3 bases and J gave up 0 bases, with 12 bases separating them.

Sequenced sample: peripheral blood. This sequence originates from a woman aged 30 to 39 with active or convalescent COVID-19. The chain carries TRBV7-9 and TRBJ2-7; D not certain. The CDR3 reads CASSFSRSNSYEQYF. The DNA of the CDR3 is TGTGCCAGCAGCTTTTCCCGGTCGAACTCCTACGAGCAGTACTTC.